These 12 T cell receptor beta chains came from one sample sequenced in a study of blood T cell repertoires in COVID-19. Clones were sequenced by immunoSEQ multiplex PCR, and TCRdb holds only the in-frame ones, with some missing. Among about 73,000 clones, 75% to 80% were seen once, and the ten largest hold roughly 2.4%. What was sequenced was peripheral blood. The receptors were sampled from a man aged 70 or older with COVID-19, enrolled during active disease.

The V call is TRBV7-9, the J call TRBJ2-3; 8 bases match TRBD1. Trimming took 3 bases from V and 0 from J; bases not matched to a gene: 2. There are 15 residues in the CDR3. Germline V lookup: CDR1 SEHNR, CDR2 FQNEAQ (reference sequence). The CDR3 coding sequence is TGTGCCAGCAGCTTCCAGGGGGCGAGCACAGATACGCAGTATTTT. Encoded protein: CASSFQGASTDTQYF.

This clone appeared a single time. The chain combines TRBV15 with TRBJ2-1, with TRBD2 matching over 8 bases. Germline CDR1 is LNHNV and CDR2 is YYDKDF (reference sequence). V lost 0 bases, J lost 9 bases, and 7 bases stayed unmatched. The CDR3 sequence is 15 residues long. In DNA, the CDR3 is TGTGCCACCAGCAGAGAAGCGGGAGTCAAAAGTGAGCAGTTCTTC. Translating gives CATSREAGVKSEQFF. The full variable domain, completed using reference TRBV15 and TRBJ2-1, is DAMVIQNPRYQVTQFGKPVTLSCSQTLNHNVMYWYQQKSSQAPKLLFHYYDKDFNNEADTPDNFQSRRPNTSFCFLDIRSPGLGDTAMYLCATSREAGVKSEQFFGPGTRLTVL.

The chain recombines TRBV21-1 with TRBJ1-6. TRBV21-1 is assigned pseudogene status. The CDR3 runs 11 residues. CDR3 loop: CAWEKNSPLHF. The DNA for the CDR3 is TGTGCTTGGGAGAAAAATTCACCCCTCCACTTT.

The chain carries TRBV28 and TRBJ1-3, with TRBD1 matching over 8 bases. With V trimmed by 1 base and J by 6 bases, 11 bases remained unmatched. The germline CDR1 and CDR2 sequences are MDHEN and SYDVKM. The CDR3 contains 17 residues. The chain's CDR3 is CASSLYPRGQGLNTIYF. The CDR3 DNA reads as TGTGCCAGCAGTTTATACCCCAGGGGGCAGGGATTAAACACCATATATTTT.

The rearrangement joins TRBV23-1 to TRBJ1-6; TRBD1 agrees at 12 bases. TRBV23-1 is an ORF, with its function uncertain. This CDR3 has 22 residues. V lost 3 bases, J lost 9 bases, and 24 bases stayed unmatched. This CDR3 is CASSHTSGTGGPGAGVASPLHF. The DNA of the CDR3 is TGCGCCAGCAGTCATACCTCCGGGACAGGGGGCCCCGGGGCGGGAGTTGCTTCACCCCTCCACTTT.

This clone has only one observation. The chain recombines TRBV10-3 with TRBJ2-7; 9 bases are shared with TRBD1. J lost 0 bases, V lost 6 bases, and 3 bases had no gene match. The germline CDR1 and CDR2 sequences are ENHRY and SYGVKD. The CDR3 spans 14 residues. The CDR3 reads CAIRPTGGSYEQYF. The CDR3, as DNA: TGTGCCATCAGACCGACAGGGGGCTCCTACGAGCAGTACTTC.

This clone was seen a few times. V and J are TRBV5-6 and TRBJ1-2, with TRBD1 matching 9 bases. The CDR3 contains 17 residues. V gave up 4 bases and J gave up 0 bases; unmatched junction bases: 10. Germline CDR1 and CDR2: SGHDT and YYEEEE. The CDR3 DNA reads TGTGCCAGCAGCCCGCCGTTCCGGACAGGGGCTAACTATGGCTACACCTTC. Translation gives CASSPPFRTGANYGYTF.

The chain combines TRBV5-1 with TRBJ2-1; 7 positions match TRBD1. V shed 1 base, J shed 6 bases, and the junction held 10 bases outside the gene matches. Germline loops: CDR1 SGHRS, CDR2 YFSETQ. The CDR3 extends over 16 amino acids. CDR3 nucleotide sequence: TGCGCCAGCAGCTTGATGGGCCAGGGGGTTCTCAATGAGCAGTTCTTC. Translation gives CASSLMGQGVLNEQFF.

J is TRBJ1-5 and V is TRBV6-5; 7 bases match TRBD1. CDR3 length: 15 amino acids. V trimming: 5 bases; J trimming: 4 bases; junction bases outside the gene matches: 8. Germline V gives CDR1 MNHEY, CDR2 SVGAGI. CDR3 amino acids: CASSPWDSGNQPQHF. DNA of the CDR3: TGTGCCAGCAGTCCCTGGGACAGTGGGAATCAGCCCCAGCATTTT.

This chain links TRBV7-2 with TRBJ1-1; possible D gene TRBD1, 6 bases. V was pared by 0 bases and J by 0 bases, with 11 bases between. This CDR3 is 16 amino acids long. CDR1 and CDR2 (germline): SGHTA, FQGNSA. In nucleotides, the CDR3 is TGTGCCAGCAGCTTAGCCGGGGGGCACATGAACACTGAAGCTTTCTTT. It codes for CASSLAGGHMNTEAFF. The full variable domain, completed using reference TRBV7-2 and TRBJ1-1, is GAGVSQSPSNKVTEKGKDVELRCDPISGHTALYWYRQSLGQGLEFLIYFQGNSAPDKSGLPSDRFSAERTGGSVSTLTIQRTQQEDSAVYLCASSLAGGHMNTEAFFGQGTRLTVV.

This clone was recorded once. For the CDR3, the DNA is TGTGCCAGCAGTTCACCGGGACAGCATACGTACAATGAGCAGTTCTTC. Protein sequence: CASSSPGQHTYNEQFF. V and J are TRBV28 and TRBJ2-1; 7 bases are shared with TRBD1. Germline lookup yields CDR1 MDHEN and CDR2 SYDVKM. The CDR3 runs 16 residues. The trim removed 4 bases at V and 4 bases at J, leaving 10 bases unmatched.

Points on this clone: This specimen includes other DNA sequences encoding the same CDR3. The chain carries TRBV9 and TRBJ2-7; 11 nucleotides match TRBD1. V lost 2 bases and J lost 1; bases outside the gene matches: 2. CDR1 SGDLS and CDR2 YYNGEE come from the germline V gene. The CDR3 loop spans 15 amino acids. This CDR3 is CASSVGTGGSYEQYF. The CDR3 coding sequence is TGTGCCAGCAGCGTTGGGACAGGGGGGTCCTACGAGCAGTACTTC.